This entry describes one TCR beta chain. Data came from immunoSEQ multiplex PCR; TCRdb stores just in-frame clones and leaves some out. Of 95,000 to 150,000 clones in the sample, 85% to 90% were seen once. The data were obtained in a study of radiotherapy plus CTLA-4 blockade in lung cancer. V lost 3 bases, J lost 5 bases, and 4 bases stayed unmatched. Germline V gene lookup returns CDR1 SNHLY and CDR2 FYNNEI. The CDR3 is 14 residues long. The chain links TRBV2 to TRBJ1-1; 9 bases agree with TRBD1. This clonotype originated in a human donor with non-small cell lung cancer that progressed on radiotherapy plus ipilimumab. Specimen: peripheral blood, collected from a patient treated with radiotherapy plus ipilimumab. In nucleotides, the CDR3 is TGTGCCAGCAGTGATAGGACAGGGGAAACTGAAGCTTTCTTT. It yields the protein CASSDRTGETEAFF. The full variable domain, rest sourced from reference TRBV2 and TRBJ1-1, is EPEVTQTPSHQVTQMGQEVILRCVPISNHLYFYWYRQILGQKVEFLVSFYNNEISEKSEIFDDQFSVERPDGSNFTLKIRSTKLEDSAMYFCASSDRTGETEAFFGQGTRLTVV.